Below, 5 T cell receptor beta chains from the same sample are listed, as sequenced in a study of tumor-infiltrating lymphocytes in primary liver carcinoma (dated by TCRdb to about 2017). Blood RNA was extracted from unsorted whole blood using TRIzol reagent, and germline DNA was obtained with the DNeasy Blood & Tissue kit. Sequencing instrument: Illumina HiSeq 2500. Using a constant-region primer and ProtoScript II reverse transcriptase, TCRbeta-specific cDNA was reverse-transcribed from 500 ng total RNA. The TCRbeta libraries were prepared through three rounds of nested multiplex PCR following a slightly modified ARM-PCR procedure. Each of the first two PCR rounds ran for about 10 cycles using multiplex TRBV1-TRBV30 forward primers together with a Cbeta reverse primer. The raw public reads went through TCRdb reprocessing: fastp at Q25, MiXCR clone calling, in-frame beta chains kept. Rows merge per CDR3 protein into single entries with the most common DNA and genes. Counted in this sample were about 320,000 distinct CDR3 sequences; roughly 60% of them appeared once. The ten largest clones add up to about 18% of the sample.

The material sequenced was peripheral blood. Receptor source: a woman in her 30s with primary liver carcinoma and hepatitis B virus infection.

Comments on this clonotype: The junction departs from germline at one end; a sequencing error may be responsible. The gene calls are TRBV13 and TRBJ1-3; 7 nucleotides line up with TRBD1. Germline V CDR1 and CDR2: PRHDT, FYEKMQ (reference sequence). The CDR3 loop spans 13 amino acids. For the CDR3, the DNA is TGTGCCAGCAGCTATTTACAGGGGAACACCATATATTTC. Its translation is CASSYLQGNTIYF.

Concerning this clonotype: A much larger clone lies one base from this, so it may be a read error. This rearrangement joins TRBV4-2 to TRBJ2-3; D tentatively reads TRBD1 or TRBD2 (5 bases each). Germline loops: CDR1 LGHNA, CDR2 YNFKEQ. Trimming cost V 4 bases and J 2 bases, with 13 bases left between them. The CDR3 is 15 residues long. For the CDR3, the DNA is TGTGCCAGCAGCCTTCGAGGGACCTACACAGATACGCAGTATTTT. Its translation is CASSLRGTYTDTQYF.

The chain employs TRBV30 and TRBJ2-1, with no clear D. Deletions cut 5 bases from V and 4 bases from J, with 6 bases between. Germline V gives CDR1 GTSNPN, CDR2 SVGIG (reference sequence). The CDR3 consists of 11 residues. The CDR3 bases are TGTGCCTGGGTGGAATACAATGAGCAGTTCTTC. Translated, it gives CAWVEYNEQFF.

This chain uses TRBV28 with TRBJ2-5, with 13 bases matching TRBD2. The J segment lost 5 bases and the V segment lost 3 bases, leaving 9 bases of the junction unmatched. The CDR3 runs 17 residues. Germline V gene sequence: CDR1 MDHEN, CDR2 SYDVKM. For the CDR3, the DNA is TGTGCCAGCAGTTTGGGACTAGCGGGAATCTCGGGGGAGACCCAGTACTTC. Amino acids: CASSLGLAGISGETQYF.

Ten or more counts support this clonotype. This sequence joins TRBV12-3 or TRBV12-4 and TRBJ2-3, with 11 bases identical to TRBD2. With 5 bases clipped from V and 4 bases from J, the junction kept 5 bases outside the gene matches. The CDR3 length is 15 residues. DNA for the CDR3: TGTGCCAGCAGTCCTCCTAGCGGGAGGTCAGATACGCAGTATTTT. This encodes CASSPPSGRSDTQYF.